The table lists the clone carrying this T cell receptor (beta chain) with a count of one. The CDR3 runs 17 residues. Germline values: CDR1 MGHRA, CDR2 YSYEKL. V lost 0 bases and J lost 4; bases outside the gene matches: 8. This sample is drawn from a study of T cell repertoires in cytomegalovirus infection. TCRdb re-derived calls from the reads in MiXCR, one entry per CDR3 protein. This table holds 300,000 or so distinct CDR3 sequences, roughly a tenth found once. The rearrangement uses TRBV4-1 and TRBJ2-2, with 7 nucleotides matching TRBD1. Sequences were obtained from PBMCs. The sequence was collected from a human donor in good health (CMV status not recorded). Some clones in this sample may be carry-over from other donors' samples. The CDR3 coding sequence is TGCGCCAGCAGCCAAGAGATTCGACAGGGAGTCACCGGGGAGCTGTTTTTT. Its protein is CASSQEIRQGVTGELFF.